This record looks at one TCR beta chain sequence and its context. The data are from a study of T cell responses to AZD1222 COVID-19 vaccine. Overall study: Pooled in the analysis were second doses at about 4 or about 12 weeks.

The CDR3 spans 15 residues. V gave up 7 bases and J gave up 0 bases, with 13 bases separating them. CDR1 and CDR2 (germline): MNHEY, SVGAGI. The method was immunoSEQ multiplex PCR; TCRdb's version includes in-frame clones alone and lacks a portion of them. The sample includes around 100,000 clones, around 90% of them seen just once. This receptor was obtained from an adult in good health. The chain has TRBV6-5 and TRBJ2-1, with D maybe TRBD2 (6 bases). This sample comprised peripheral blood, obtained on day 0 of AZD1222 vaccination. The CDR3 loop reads CASTARDSSYNEQFF. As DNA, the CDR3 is TGTGCCAGCACAGCCCGGGACTCCTCCTACAATGAGCAGTTCTTC.